This TCR beta chain stems from a study of radiotherapy plus CTLA-4 blockade in lung cancer. Only in-frame clones appear in the TCRdb table, and some are missing; sequencing was by immunoSEQ multiplex PCR. The table shows fewer than 100,000 clones, with approximately 80% occurring only once. The CDR3 covers 11 residues. Per the germline V gene, CDR1 is MNHEY and CDR2 is SVGAGI. Between the trimmed V and J ends, which lost 2 bases and 11 bases, there was a span of 9 bases. The chain joins TRBV6-5 to TRBJ1-1; D is uncertain. The sample in question was peripheral blood, obtained from a patient treated with radiotherapy plus ipilimumab. The clonotype originates from a human donor with non-small cell lung cancer who had stable disease on radiotherapy plus ipilimumab. CDR3: CASSYGVLAFF. The CDR3 nucleotides read TGTGCCAGCAGTTACGGGGTGCTGGCTTTCTTT.